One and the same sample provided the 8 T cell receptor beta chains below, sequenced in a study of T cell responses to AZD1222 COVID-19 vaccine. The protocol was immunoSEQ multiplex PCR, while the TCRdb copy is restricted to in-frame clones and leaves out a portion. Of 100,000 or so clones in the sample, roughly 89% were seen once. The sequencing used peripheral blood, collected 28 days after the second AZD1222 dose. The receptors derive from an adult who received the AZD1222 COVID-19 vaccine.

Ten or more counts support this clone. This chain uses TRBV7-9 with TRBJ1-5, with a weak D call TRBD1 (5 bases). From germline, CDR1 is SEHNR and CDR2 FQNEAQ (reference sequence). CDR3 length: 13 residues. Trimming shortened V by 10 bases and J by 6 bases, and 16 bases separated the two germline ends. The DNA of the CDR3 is TGTGCCACCTCCCGGGGCCAAGGTCAGCCCCAGCATTTT. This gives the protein CATSRGQGQPQHF. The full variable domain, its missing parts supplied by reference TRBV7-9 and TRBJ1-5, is DTGVSQNPRHKITKRGQNVTFRCDPISEHNRLYWYRQTLGQGPEFLTYFQNEAQLEKSRLLSDRFSAERPKGSFSTLEIQRTEQGDSAMYLCATSRGQGQPQHFGDGTRLSIL.

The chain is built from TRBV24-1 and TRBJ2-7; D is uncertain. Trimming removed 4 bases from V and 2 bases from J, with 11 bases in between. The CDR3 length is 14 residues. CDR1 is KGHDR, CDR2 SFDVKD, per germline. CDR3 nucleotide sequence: TGTGCCACCAGTGACCCAACACAGCCCTACGAGCAGTACTTC. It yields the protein CATSDPTQPYEQYF.

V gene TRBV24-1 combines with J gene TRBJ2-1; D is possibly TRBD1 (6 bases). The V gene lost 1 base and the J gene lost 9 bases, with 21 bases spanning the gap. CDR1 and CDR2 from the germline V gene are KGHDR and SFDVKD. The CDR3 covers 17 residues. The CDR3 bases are TGTGCCACCAGTGATTTACGCAGGGGCGTCGTTGTGGGTGAGCAGTTCTTC. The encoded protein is CATSDLRRGVVVGEQFF.

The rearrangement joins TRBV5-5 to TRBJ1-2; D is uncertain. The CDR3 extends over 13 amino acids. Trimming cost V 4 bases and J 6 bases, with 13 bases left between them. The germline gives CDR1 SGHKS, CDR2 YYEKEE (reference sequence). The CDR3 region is CASSPIGKDGYTF. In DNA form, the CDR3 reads TGTGCCAGCAGCCCCATAGGGAAGGATGGCTACACCTTC.

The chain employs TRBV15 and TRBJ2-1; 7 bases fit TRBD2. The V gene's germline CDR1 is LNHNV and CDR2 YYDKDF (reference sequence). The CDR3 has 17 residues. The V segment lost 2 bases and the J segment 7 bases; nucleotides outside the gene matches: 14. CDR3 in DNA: TGTGCCACCAGCAGATACCGGGTGGCGGGAGCTCCGAATGAGCAGTTCTTC. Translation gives CATSRYRVAGAPNEQFF.

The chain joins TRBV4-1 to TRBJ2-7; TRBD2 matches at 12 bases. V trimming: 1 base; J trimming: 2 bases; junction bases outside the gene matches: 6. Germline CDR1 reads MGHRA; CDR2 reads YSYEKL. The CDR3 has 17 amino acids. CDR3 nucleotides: TGCGCCAGCAGCCAAGTTCTAGCGGGAGGGGTGGCCTACGAGCAGTACTTC. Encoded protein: CASSQVLAGGVAYEQYF.

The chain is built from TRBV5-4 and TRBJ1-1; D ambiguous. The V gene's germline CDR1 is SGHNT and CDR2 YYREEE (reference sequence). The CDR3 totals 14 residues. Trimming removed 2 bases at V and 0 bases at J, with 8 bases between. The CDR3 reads CASSFPTLNTEAFF. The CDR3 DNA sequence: TGTGCCAGCAGCTTTCCCACCCTGAACACTGAAGCTTTCTTT.

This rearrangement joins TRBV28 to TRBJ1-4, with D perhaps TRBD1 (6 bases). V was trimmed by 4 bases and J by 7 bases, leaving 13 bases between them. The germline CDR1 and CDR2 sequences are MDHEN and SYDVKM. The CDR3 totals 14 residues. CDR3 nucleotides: TGTGCCAGCAGTTACAGGGTCGGGAGTGAAAAACTGTTTTTT. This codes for CASSYRVGSEKLFF. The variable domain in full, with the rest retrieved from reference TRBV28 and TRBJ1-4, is DVKVTQSSRYLVKRTGEKVFLECVQDMDHENMFWYRQDPGLGLRLIYFSYDVKMKEKGDIPEGYSVSREKKERFSLILESASTNQTSMYLCASSYRVGSEKLFFGSGTQLSVL.